A selection of T cell receptor beta chains follows, all from one sample in a study of T-cell reconstitution after alpha-beta-depleted transplantation in children. TCRdb re-called the PCR reads with MiXCR, one entry per CDR3 protein. This table holds approximately 45,000 distinct CDR3 sequences, 40% to 65% found once. The sample was peripheral blood, taken before TCRalphabeta/CD19-depleted stem cell transplant. The receptors originated from a boy under two years old with SCID, due to receive a stem cell transplant. CDR3s include the opening cysteine and the closing phenylalanine or tryptophan. D genes are given only for firm matches. Part of the rows lack a size; the others show once, few, many or a class for expanded clones.

clone_size	j_call	d_call	v_call	cdr3_nt	cdr3_aa
-	TRBJ2-5	-	TRBV20-1	TGCAGTGCAGGGGATTCAGAGACCCAGTACTTC	CSAGDSETQYF
many	TRBJ2-3	TRBD2	TRBV3-1	TGTGCCAGCAGCCAAAGGACTAGCGGGGATGACGATACGCAGTATTTT	CASSQRTSGDDDTQYF
-	TRBJ2-3	TRBD1	TRBV18	TGTGCCAGCTCACCACCGTCGGGACAGGGAAACACAGATACGCAGTATTTT	CASSPPSGQGNTDTQYF
few	TRBJ1-1	TRBD1	TRBV28	TGTGCCAGCAGTTTCAACGACAGGGGGTTCACTGAAGCTTTCTTT	CASSFNDRGFTEAFF
-	TRBJ2-1	-	TRBV9	TGTGCCAGCAGCACCAACAGGGTGGAGTACAATGAGCAGTTCTTC	CASSTNRVEYNEQFF
-	TRBJ1-5	TRBD1	TRBV20-1	TGCAGTGCTAGAGATTTAGCAGGGGGTACCCAGCCCCAGCATTTT	CSARDLAGGTQPQHF
few	TRBJ2-7	-	TRBV5-4	TGTGCCAGCAGCTTGGGGCAGGGAGATCGCGAGCAGTACTTC	CASSLGQGDREQYF
many	TRBJ2-1	TRBD2	TRBV20-1	TGCAGTGGGACTGCGGGGGTCTTC	CSGTAGVF
-	TRBJ2-7	TRBD2	TRBV29-1	TGCAGCGTTGATGGGGAGGGCCAGGAGCAGTACTTC	CSVDGEGQEQYF
-	TRBJ2-5	-	TRBV12-3/TRBV12-4	TGTGCCAGCAGTTTGGGGGCCCAGGAGACCCAGTACTTC	CASSLGAQETQYF
few	TRBJ1-6	-	TRBV20-1	TGCAGTGCTAGAGTGGGGGAGTATAATTCACCCCTCCACTTT	CSARVGEYNSPLHF
few	TRBJ2-1	-	TRBV6-5	TGTGCCAGCAGTTACCCAAGTAGGGGCGATGAGCAGTTCTTC	CASSYPSRGDEQFF
many	TRBJ2-3	TRBD2	TRBV20-1	TGCAGTGCTAGCCATAGGGACTACATGACAGATACGCAGTATTTT	CSASHRDYMTDTQYF
-	TRBJ1-1	-	TRBV28	TGTGCCAGCAGTTTAGAGGGCATGAACACTGAAGCTTTCTTT	CASSLEGMNTEAFF
-	TRBJ2-5	-	TRBV4-1	TGCGCCAGCAGCCAAGCGATCGGAGGGGGGGAGACCCAGTACTTC	CASSQAIGGGETQYF
-	TRBJ1-2	-	TRBV7-8	TGTGCCAGCAGCTTAGAATCAGGGCCGCGGTATGGCTACACCTTC	CASSLESGPRYGYTF
few	TRBJ1-1	-	TRBV6-2/TRBV6-3	TGTGCCAGCAGACAGCTTATGAACACTGAAGCTTTCTTT	CASRQLMNTEAFF
-	TRBJ2-5	TRBD2	TRBV7-2	TGTGCCAGCAGCCCCCGACTAGCGGGGGGTCAAGAGACCCAGTACTTC	CASSPRLAGGQETQYF
-	TRBJ1-1	TRBD1	TRBV6-5	TGTGCCAGCAGGAACCTCGACAGGGGCGCTTTCTTT	CASRNLDRGAFF
few	TRBJ1-4	-	TRBV7-9	TGTGCCAGCAGCTTACCCCAGGCGGGTGAAAAACTGTTTTTT	CASSLPQAGEKLFF
many	TRBJ2-3	-	TRBV7-2	TGTGCCAGCAGCTTAGAGTCTCCGGTGGGCACAGATACGCAGTATTTT	CASSLESPVGTDTQYF
-	TRBJ2-5	TRBD2	TRBV7-2	TGTGCCAGCAGCTCCGGGACTAGCAGAGAGACCCAGTACTTC	CASSSGTSRETQYF
-	TRBJ2-2	-	TRBV4-3	TGCGCCAGCAGCCACACCCGAGAGGGGCCCCCGGGGACCGGGGAGCTGTTTTTT	CASSHTREGPPGTGELFF
-	TRBJ2-7	-	TRBV28	TGTGCCAGCAGTTTAGGGGGGTGGTACGAGCAGTACTTC	CASSLGGWYEQYF
-	TRBJ1-6	TRBD1	TRBV5-1	TGCGCCAGCAGCCCAGGGAGGGACAGCGTTGGATTCTCCTATAATTCACCCCTCCACTTT	CASSPGRDSVGFSYNSPLHF
-	TRBJ2-7	TRBD1	TRBV5-1	TGCGCCAGCAGCTTGGGACAGGGGAAGCTCGAGCAGTACTTC	CASSLGQGKLEQYF
-	TRBJ2-3	TRBD2	TRBV6-2/TRBV6-3	TGTGCCAGCAGCCTCATCAGCGGGGCTTCAATAAATACGCAGTATTTT	CASSLISGASINTQYF